This passage covers 15 T cell receptor beta chains from one sample sequenced in a study of OX40 agonist ivuxolimab in advanced cancers. Library preparation employed the immunoSEQ multiplex PCR assay. The clones in this table, taken by TCRdb from immuneACCESS, are in-frame only. Not every clone is retained; where verified, under half of the shortfall comes from an unresolved V gene, and the cause of the rest is unknown. The sample records some 76,000 clones, 85% of which are singletons. Around 2% of the sample is held by the ten biggest clonotypes. The material was CD4+ or CD8+ T cells sorted from blood, obtained in a trial of the OX40 agonist ivuxolimab. The receptor set was obtained from an adult with an advanced solid tumor such as melanoma, head and neck, liver or kidney cancer.

This chain connects TRBV9 to TRBJ2-1, with TRBD1 identical over 8 bases. Trimming took 4 bases from V and 9 from J; bases not matched to a gene: 9. The CDR3 is 14 amino acids. From germline, CDR1 is SGDLS and CDR2 YYNGEE. CDR3: CASSLRTGLGEQFF. DNA for the CDR3: TGTGCCAGCAGCCTAAGGACAGGGCTGGGTGAGCAGTTCTTC.

In nucleotides, the CDR3 is TGTGCCAGCACCCGGACAGGGACGGGTGGCTACACCTTC. Amino acids: CASTRTGTGGYTF. The chain uses TRBV6-5 and TRBJ1-2; TRBD1 aligns across 8 bases. Trimming removed 7 bases from V and 7 bases from J; junction bases left unmatched: 8. This CDR3 comprises 13 residues. Germline values: CDR1 MNHEY, CDR2 SVGAGI.

J is TRBJ1-4 and V is TRBV29-1; no firm D call. CDR3 length equals 11 residues. Trimming cost V 5 bases and J 5 bases, with 6 bases left between them. Per the germline V gene, CDR1 is SQVTM and CDR2 is ANQGSEA. This chain's CDR3 is CSVFRNEKLFF. CDR3 bases: TGCAGCGTTTTCCGCAATGAAAAACTGTTTTTT. Variable domain in full (rest from reference TRBV29-1 and TRBJ1-4): SAVISQKPSRDICQRGTSLTIQCQVDSQVTMMFWYRQQPGQSLTLIATANQGSEATYESGFVIDKFPISRPNLTFSTLTVSNMSPEDSSIYLCSVFRNEKLFFGSGTQLSVL.

The V call is TRBV2, the J call TRBJ2-1; tentatively, D is TRBD1 (6 bases). The V end was cut by 6 bases, the J end by 6 bases, with 21 bases between. This CDR3 has 16 amino acids. Germline CDR1 SNHLY, CDR2 FYNNEI. CDR3: CASSYTTGYNGNEQFF. Here the CDR3 DNA reads TGTGCCAGCAGCTATACAACAGGGTACAACGGCAATGAGCAGTTCTTC.

With regard to this clone: Other nucleotide sequences from this sample produce the same CDR3. The rearrangement links TRBV4-1 to TRBJ2-1; the D is unclear. Trimming pared 0 bases from V and 0 bases from J, leaving 9 bases between. Germline CDR1 reads MGHRA; CDR2 reads YSYEKL. This CDR3 spans 16 amino acids. In nucleotides, the CDR3 is TGCGCCAGCAGCCAAGATCGATCCAGCTCCTACAATGAGCAGTTCTTC. It codes for CASSQDRSSSYNEQFF.

There are a few counts of this clone. The chain recombines TRBV11-2 with TRBJ1-4, with a possible D match to TRBD1 (5 bases). Germline lookup yields CDR1 SGHAT and CDR2 FQNNGV. V lost 5 bases, J lost 12 bases, and 25 bases lay in between. The CDR3 has 16 residues. The CDR3 DNA sequence: TGTGCCAGCAGCGAGAACCCGGACATCTTGATGGGTCAACTGTTTTTT. Translation: CASSENPDILMGQLFF.

V and J are TRBV11-2 and TRBJ1-1; no clear D. Trimming pared 2 bases from V and 1 base from J, leaving 8 bases between. CDR1 and CDR2 from the germline V gene are SGHAT and FQNNGV. This CDR3 comprises 14 residues. The CDR3 DNA reads as TGTGCCAGCAGCTTACAGGTTACGAACACTGAAGCTTTCTTT. Its protein is CASSLQVTNTEAFF.

This rearrangement joins TRBV19 to TRBJ2-3; D not certain. CDR3 size: 17 residues. CDR1 and CDR2 (germline): LNHDA, SQIVND (reference sequence). V shed 5 bases and J shed 0 bases, with 18 bases lying between them. CDR3 sequence reads: CASSHTPRATSTDTQYF. Here the CDR3 DNA reads TGTGCCAGTAGTCATACCCCCCGGGCTACTAGCACAGATACGCAGTATTTT.

The chain uses TRBV6-1 and TRBJ2-1, with D maybe TRBD2 (6 bases). The CDR3 is 14 residues long. V was shortened by 5 bases and J by 4 bases, with 12 bases between the two germline ends. CDR1 and CDR2 from the germline V gene are MNHNS and SASEGT. In DNA, the CDR3 is TGTGCCAGCAGTCCACCGACTAGGTACAATGAGCAGTTCTTC. Encoded protein: CASSPPTRYNEQFF.

In its sample, this clone was seen a few times. CDR3 in DNA: TGTGCCAGCAGTTACGACCGACGGGGCATTCAGTACTTC. Translated: CASSYDRRGIQYF. The chain recombines TRBV6-5 with TRBJ2-4, with D tentatively TRBD2 (5 bases). The CDR3 spans 13 residues. Deletions cut 2 bases from V and 9 bases from J, with 11 bases between. Germline CDR1 reads MNHEY; CDR2 reads SVGAGI.

This clone was recorded once. The genes are TRBV10-1 and TRBJ2-3; D is uncertain. The CDR3 spans 12 residues. Per the germline V gene, CDR1 is WNHNN and CDR2 is SYGVQD (reference sequence). The V and J ends lost 4 bases and 3 bases respectively, with 5 bases between them. The CDR3 sequence: CASSAQTDTQYF. CDR3 bases: TGCGCCAGCAGTGCCCAAACAGATACGCAGTATTTT.

The chain joins TRBV11-2 to TRBJ1-2; 7 nucleotides agree with TRBD1. Germline V lookup: CDR1 SGHAT, CDR2 FQNNGV. V dropped 5 bases and J dropped 4; count of bases not matched to a gene: 10. The CDR3 is 15 amino acids. The CDR3: CASSQNPGQLYGYTF. CDR3 DNA: TGTGCCAGCAGCCAAAATCCGGGACAGCTCTATGGCTACACCTTC.

The chain couples TRBV13 to TRBJ2-2, with a tentative D call TRBD2 (5 bases). The CDR3 spans 15 residues. V was cut by 4 bases and J by 5 bases, with 14 bases left in between. Germline-derived CDR1 and CDR2 are PRHDT and FYEKMQ (reference sequence). CDR3 amino acids: CASSSGSVRTGELFF. CDR3 DNA sequence: TGTGCCAGCAGCTCGGGGTCGGTGCGGACCGGGGAGCTGTTTTTT.

The chain employs TRBV10-3 and TRBJ1-2, with D tentatively TRBD1 (6 bases). The germline gives CDR1 ENHRY, CDR2 SYGVKD. Trimming took 10 bases from V and 11 from J, leaving 17 bases between them. The CDR3 sequence is 11 residues long. The CDR3 nucleotides are TGTGCCACCCGGGGGGGGCAATCGTACACCTTC. Encoded protein: CATRGGQSYTF.

The table lists this clone with a few counts. The chain uses TRBV7-8 and TRBJ2-7, with 11 bases aligning to TRBD2. Losses at the gene ends were 5 bases for V and 1 base for J; bases not matched to a gene: 4. Per germline, CDR1 SGHVS and CDR2 FQNEAQ. CDR3 length equals 15 residues. DNA of the CDR3: TGTGCCAGCAGCCCTCGACTAGCGGGATCCTACGAGCAGTACTTC. This translates into CASSPRLAGSYEQYF.